What follows are 13 T cell receptor beta chains derived from one specimen sequenced in a study of T cell responses to AZD1222 COVID-19 vaccine. Method: immunoSEQ multiplex PCR; TCRdb's copy keeps in-frame clones and lacks some. The sample lists more than 95,000 clones, around 92% occurring once. The sample here was peripheral blood, taken on day 0 of AZD1222 vaccination. The source is an adult in good health.

V is TRBV2 and J is TRBJ1-2; D gene ambiguous. Looked up from germline, CDR1 is SNHLY and CDR2 is FYNNEI. The ends were cut back, 1 base at V and 8 bases at J, with 11 bases in the middle. The CDR3 sequence is 13 residues long. CDR3: CASSEDPRWGYTF. The CDR3 DNA follows: TGTGCCAGCAGTGAAGACCCTCGGTGGGGCTACACCTTC.

This chain links TRBV28 with TRBJ1-1; D gene ambiguous. The germline V gene has CDR1 MDHEN and CDR2 SYDVKM. The CDR3 runs 14 residues. The V gene lost 3 bases and the J gene lost 1 base, with 9 bases spanning the gap. CDR3 residues: CASSFYLPNTEAFF. CDR3 bases: TGTGCCAGCAGTTTTTACCTACCGAACACTGAAGCTTTCTTT.

This clone was found once. The V and J genes are TRBV3-1 (or the pseudogene TRBV3-2) and TRBJ2-1, with D possibly matching TRBD1 (6 bases). The CDR3 loop spans 12 amino acids. The germline V gene has CDR1 LGHDT and CDR2 YNNKEL (reference sequence). V dropped 8 bases and J dropped 8 bases, with 13 bases sitting between them. Written as DNA, the CDR3 is TGTGCCAGCGCCGCCAGGGGAGATGAGCAGTTCTTC. It codes for CASAARGDEQFF.

CDR3 amino acids: CASSQPTSNEQFF. The CDR3 coding sequence is TGTGCCAGCAGCCAACCGACTAGTAATGAGCAGTTCTTC. The J gene is TRBJ2-1, the V gene TRBV4-2; tentatively, D is TRBD2 (6 bases). The CDR3 runs 13 residues. The V end lost 2 bases, the J end lost 7 bases, and 9 bases lay between the germline ends. Per the germline V gene, CDR1 is LGHNA and CDR2 is YNFKEQ.

The V and J genes are TRBV28 and TRBJ2-1, with 11 positions matching TRBD2. The germline gives CDR1 MDHEN, CDR2 SYDVKM. V lost 4 bases and J lost 1; bases outside the gene matches: 3. The CDR3 runs 16 residues. The CDR3 loop reads CASSSWTSGSYNEQFF. In DNA form, the CDR3 reads TGTGCCAGCAGTTCTTGGACTAGCGGGTCCTACAATGAGCAGTTCTTC. Complete variable domain (other parts from reference TRBV28 and TRBJ2-1): DVKVTQSSRYLVKRTGEKVFLECVQDMDHENMFWYRQDPGLGLRLIYFSYDVKMKEKGDIPEGYSVSREKKERFSLILESASTNQTSMYLCASSSWTSGSYNEQFFGPGTRLTVL.

The chain recombines TRBV15 with TRBJ2-1; TRBD2 matches 12 bases. Germline V gives CDR1 LNHNV, CDR2 YYDKDF (reference sequence). The V segment lost 0 bases and the J segment 9 bases; nucleotides outside the gene matches: 6. The CDR3 is made up of 16 amino acids. DNA of the CDR3: TGTGCCACCAGCAGAGATAGAACTAGCGGGAGGCTTGAGCAGTTCTTC. This translates into CATSRDRTSGRLEQFF.

The J gene is TRBJ2-7, the V gene TRBV27; D is uncertain. The CDR3 spans 13 residues. The germline V gene encodes CDR1 MNHEY and CDR2 SMNVEV (reference sequence). The V end was cut by 0 bases, the J end by 4 bases, with 7 bases between. In DNA form, the CDR3 reads TGTGCCAGCAGTTTATCGGCCACTTACGAGCAGTACTTC. It yields the protein CASSLSATYEQYF.

V and J are TRBV7-9 and TRBJ2-5; 10 nucleotides agree with TRBD2. Per the germline V gene, CDR1 is SEHNR and CDR2 is FQNEAQ (reference sequence). V lost 5 bases to trimming and J lost 4 bases; unmatched junction nucleotides: 7. The length of the CDR3 is 15 residues. As DNA, the CDR3 is TGTGCCAGCAGCCCCGCAATAGCGGGAGGAGAGACCCAGTACTTC. As protein: CASSPAIAGGETQYF.

The CDR3: CTASRTDTQYF. CDR3 nucleotides: TGCACTGCATCCCGCACAGATACGCAGTATTTT. The chain links TRBV20-1 to TRBJ2-3; no clear D. The CDR3 loop spans 11 amino acids. Looked up from germline, CDR1 is DFQATT and CDR2 is SNEGSKA (reference sequence).

CDR3 sequence reads: CASGLSSYNEQFF. Written as DNA, the CDR3 is TGTGCCAGCGGTCTAAGCTCCTACAATGAGCAGTTCTTC. The chain is built from TRBV27 and TRBJ2-1; D gene uncertain. CDR1 MNHEY and CDR2 SMNVEV come from the germline V gene (reference sequence). This CDR3 comprises 13 residues. The V and J ends lost 8 bases and 0 bases respectively, with 8 bases between them.

The V call is TRBV9, the J call TRBJ1-1; 7 nucleotides agree with TRBD1. Germline V gene lookup returns CDR1 SGDLS and CDR2 YYNGEE. The CDR3 loop spans 14 amino acids. The junction had 3 bases not matched to a gene; V was cut back by 3 bases and J by 1 base. Here the CDR3 reads CASSAYRGNTEAFF. Here the CDR3 DNA reads TGTGCCAGCAGCGCATACAGGGGGAACACTGAAGCTTTCTTT.

The sample holds one count of this clone. Here the CDR3 DNA reads TGTGCCAGCAGCTTGATGTATCCTCTCGGAGGAGAGACCCAGTACTTC. It is translated as CASSLMYPLGGETQYF. The rearrangement joins TRBV5-5 to TRBJ2-5, with D perhaps TRBD2 (5 bases). The CDR3 spans 16 residues. The V end lost 1 base, the J end lost 4 bases, and 17 bases lay between the germline ends. Germline V lookup: CDR1 SGHKS, CDR2 YYEKEE (reference sequence).

The chain employs TRBV7-9 and TRBJ2-5; D may be TRBD1 (6 bases). Trimming stripped 1 base from V and 10 bases from J, with 13 bases between. The germline V gene encodes CDR1 SEHNR and CDR2 FQNEAQ (reference sequence). The CDR3 is 13 residues long. Here the CDR3 DNA reads TGTGCCAGCAGCTTAGTACAGGGCGGTTACCAGTACTTC. Residues: CASSLVQGGYQYF.